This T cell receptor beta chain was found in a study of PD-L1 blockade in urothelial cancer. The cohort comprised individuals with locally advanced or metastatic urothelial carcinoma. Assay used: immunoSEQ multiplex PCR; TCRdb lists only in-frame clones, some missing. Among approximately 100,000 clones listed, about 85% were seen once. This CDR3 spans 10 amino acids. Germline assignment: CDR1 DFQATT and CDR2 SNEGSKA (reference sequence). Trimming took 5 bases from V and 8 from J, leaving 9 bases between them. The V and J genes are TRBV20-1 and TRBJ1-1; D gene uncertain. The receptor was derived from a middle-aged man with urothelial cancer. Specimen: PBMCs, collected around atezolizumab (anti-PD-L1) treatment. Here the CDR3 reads CSAYLLEAFF. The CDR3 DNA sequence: TGCAGTGCTTATTTGTTAGAAGCTTTCTTT.